These 22 T cell receptor beta chains were all obtained from the same sample, sequenced in a study of T cell repertoires in cytomegalovirus infection. Each CDR3 protein is one row after TCRdb ran MiXCR on the reads. This repertoire shows fewer than 250,000 distinct CDR3 sequences, roughly an eighth found once; its top ten account for approximately 1.6%. Source material: PBMCs. The receptors shown here come from a human donor in good health (CMV status not recorded). Some clones in this sample may be carry-over from other donors' samples.

Worth noting for this clonotype: This sequence may be a read error, since a much larger clone differs from it by one base. The V and J genes are TRBV28 and TRBJ1-6; D unclear. Trimming removed 4 bases at V and 11 bases at J, with 18 bases between. Germline CDR1 and CDR2: MDHEN and SYDVKM. The CDR3 runs 15 residues. CDR3 DNA sequence: TGTGCCAGCAGTTCACAGAGCCCCGATATCACACCCCTCCACTTT. Amino acid sequence: CASSSQSPDITPLHF.

At least ten counts were recorded for this clonotype. This rearrangement joins TRBV24-1 to TRBJ2-3, with TRBD1 as a possible D gene (6 bases). Germline V gene lookup returns CDR1 KGHDR and CDR2 SFDVKD. The CDR3 runs 17 residues. Trimming cost V 3 bases and J 5 bases, with 20 bases left between them. The DNA for the CDR3 is TGTGCCACCAGTGATCCTACAGGGATACTAGGAGGAGATACGCAGTATTTT. Its protein product is CATSDPTGILGGDTQYF.

Ten or more counts support this clonotype. The V and J genes are TRBV7-2 and TRBJ1-2; D might be TRBD1 (6 bases). Germline CDR1 and CDR2: SGHTA and FQGNSA. The germline V and J ends were trimmed by 1 base and 4 bases, with 13 bases remaining between them. The length of the CDR3 is 15 residues. CDR3 loop: CASSLGMAGAYGYTF. CDR3 DNA sequence: TGTGCCAGCAGCTTAGGAATGGCGGGGGCCTATGGCTACACCTTC.

Only a few counts were recorded for this clonotype. V gene TRBV5-1 combines with J gene TRBJ2-7; no clear D gene. V gave up 0 bases and J gave up 2 bases, with 9 bases separating them. The CDR3 runs to 14 residues. From germline, CDR1 is SGHRS and CDR2 YFSETQ. DNA for the CDR3: TGCGCCAGCAGCTTGGCGGTAGGGACCTACGAGCAGTACTTC. Translation: CASSLAVGTYEQYF.

This clonotype was seen a few times. V gene TRBV6-2 or TRBV6-3 combines with J gene TRBJ2-1, with TRBD2 identical over 8 bases. The germline V gene has CDR1 MNHEY and CDR2 SVGEGT. Trimming cost V 6 bases and J 7 bases; bases outside gene matches: 11. The length of the CDR3 is 15 residues. CDR3 DNA: TGTGCCAGCAGCCTTTTGACTAGCGTTCCGAATGAGCAGTTCTTC. It translates to CASSLLTSVPNEQFF.

CDR3 coding DNA: TGTGCCAGTAGTCGAGGACAGATGGCCACTGAAGCTTTCTTT. It codes for CASSRGQMATEAFF. This chain uses TRBV19 with TRBJ1-1; a possible D gene is TRBD1 (6 bases). Germline loops: CDR1 LNHDA, CDR2 SQIVND (reference sequence). V lost 5 bases, J lost 4 bases, and 14 bases lay in between. The CDR3 sequence is 14 residues long.

CDR3 amino acids: CANSQLGQLEAFF. The CDR3 nucleotides read TGTGCCAACAGCCAACTGGGGCAGCTTGAAGCTTTCTTT. The chain couples TRBV28 to TRBJ1-1; D might be TRBD1 (5 bases). The germline V gene encodes CDR1 MDHEN and CDR2 SYDVKM. Trimming stripped 10 bases from V and 7 bases from J, with 19 bases between. The CDR3 is 13 residues long.

This clonotype was recorded at least ten times. The genes are TRBV28 and TRBJ2-5; 7 bases agree with TRBD1. This CDR3 spans 15 amino acids. V shed 6 bases and J 1 base; nucleotides not matched to a gene: 8. Germline values: CDR1 MDHEN, CDR2 SYDVKM. The CDR3 sequence: CASSRVGQAQETQYF. The DNA for the CDR3 is TGTGCCAGCAGCCGGGTCGGACAGGCCCAAGAGACCCAGTACTTC. Combining the CDR3 with reference TRBV28 and TRBJ2-5 gives the whole variable domain DVKVTQSSRYLVKRTGEKVFLECVQDMDHENMFWYRQDPGLGLRLIYFSYDVKMKEKGDIPEGYSVSREKKERFSLILESASTNQTSMYLCASSRVGQAQETQYFGPGTRLLVL.

This clonotype was seen repeatedly, ten times or more. This chain joins TRBV7-2 and TRBJ2-7; 15 nucleotides agree with TRBD2. The V gene's germline CDR1 is SGHTA and CDR2 FQGNSA. CDR3 size: 15 residues. V dropped 0 bases and J dropped 6; count of bases not matched to a gene: 0. CDR3: CASSLAGLAGGEQYF. The CDR3 DNA follows: TGTGCCAGCAGCTTAGCGGGACTAGCGGGGGGCGAGCAGTACTTC.

The CDR3 region has the DNA TGTGCCAGCAGTTTATCGGGACAGGGGCGGAAGACCCAGTACTTC. As protein: CASSLSGQGRKTQYF. The chain employs TRBV27 and TRBJ2-5, with TRBD1 matching over 10 bases. The germline gives CDR1 MNHEY, CDR2 SMNVEV (reference sequence). This CDR3 spans 15 amino acids. V gave up 0 bases and J gave up 6 bases; unmatched junction bases: 4.

This clonotype was counted ten times or more. The chain employs TRBV7-2 and TRBJ2-3; 7 nucleotides align to TRBD1. Per germline, CDR1 SGHTA and CDR2 FQGNSA. This CDR3 spans 14 amino acids. The V segment lost 5 bases and the J segment 4 bases; nucleotides outside the gene matches: 6. CDR3 amino acids: CASSPEGAADTQYF. In DNA, the CDR3 is TGTGCCAGCAGCCCCGAGGGGGCCGCAGATACGCAGTATTTT. The full variable domain, rest sourced from reference TRBV7-2 and TRBJ2-3, is GAGVSQSPSNKVTEKGKDVELRCDPISGHTALYWYRQSLGQGLEFLIYFQGNSAPDKSGLPSDRFSAERTGGSVSTLTIQRTQQEDSAVYLCASSPEGAADTQYFGPGTRLTVL.

This clonotype was counted many times. The CDR3 here is CASANMRRLSGANVLTF. The CDR3 DNA sequence: TGTGCCAGCGCCAATATGAGGCGCCTCTCTGGGGCCAACGTCCTGACTTTC. J is TRBJ2-6 and V is TRBV5-6, with D uncertain. Per the germline V gene, CDR1 is SGHDT and CDR2 is YYEEEE. Trimming stripped 7 bases from V and 0 bases from J, with 17 bases between. The CDR3 spans 17 residues.

The rearrangement links TRBV9 to TRBJ2-7, with a weak D call TRBD1 (6 bases). The CDR3 has 14 residues. V was cut by 4 bases and J by 4 bases, with 15 bases left in between. Per germline, CDR1 SGDLS and CDR2 YYNGEE. CDR3 residues: CASSPFEGVYEQYF. CDR3 DNA: TGTGCCAGCAGCCCCTTTGAGGGGGTATACGAGCAGTACTTC. The full variable domain, its missing parts supplied by reference TRBV9 and TRBJ2-7, is DSGVTQTPKHLITATGQRVTLRCSPRSGDLSVYWYQQSLDQGLQFLIQYYNGEERAKGNILERFSAQQFPDLHSELNLSSLELGDSALYFCASSPFEGVYEQYFGPGTRLTVT.

At least ten counts were recorded for this clonotype. The V and J genes are TRBV7-2 and TRBJ1-1, with no clear D. CDR1 is SGHTA and CDR2 is FQGNSA in the germline V gene. The V end lost 2 bases, the J end lost 4 bases, and 8 bases lay between the germline ends. The CDR3 has 13 amino acids. In nucleotides, the CDR3 is TGTGCCAGCAGCTTAAGAGCAGCCACTGAAGCTTTCTTT. Translated: CASSLRAATEAFF.

The rearrangement uses TRBV5-1 and TRBJ2-5; TRBD2 aligns across 7 bases. Germline CDR1 reads SGHRS; CDR2 reads YFSETQ. There are 16 residues in the CDR3. Germline trimming cut 4 bases from V and 4 bases from J; bases unmatched to any gene: 13. The CDR3 DNA reads as TGCGCCAGCAGCCCGGCGGGCCGGGGGGTGGGAGAGACCCAGTACTTC. This encodes CASSPAGRGVGETQYF. The variable domain in full, completed from reference TRBV5-1 and TRBJ2-5, reads KAGVTQTPRYLIKTRGQQVTLSCSPISGHRSVSWYQQTPGQGLQFLFEYFSETQRNKGNFPGRFSGRQFSNSRSEMNVSTLELGDSALYLCASSPAGRGVGETQYFGPGTRLLVL.

CDR3 nucleotide sequence: TGTGCCAGCAGCCCATTCCGGGACCCATTCCCTGAGCAGTTCTTC. Protein: CASSPFRDPFPEQFF. The V call is TRBV7-9, the J call TRBJ2-1; D possibly uses TRBD1 or TRBD2 (5 bases each). Trimming shortened V by 5 bases and J by 9 bases, and 20 bases separated the two germline ends. From germline, CDR1 is SEHNR and CDR2 FQNEAQ (reference sequence). This CDR3 spans 15 amino acids.

The rearrangement joins TRBV28 to TRBJ1-1; D is possibly TRBD1 (6 bases). V lost 6 bases to trimming and J lost 2 bases, with 13 bases between them. The germline V gene encodes CDR1 MDHEN and CDR2 SYDVKM. This CDR3 contains 14 residues. For the CDR3, the DNA is TGTGCCAGCAGCCCACCGGGACAAAACACTGAAGCTTTCTTT. This encodes CASSPPGQNTEAFF.

This clonotype was counted many times. The chain combines TRBV7-2 with TRBJ1-5; 10 bases match TRBD1. CDR1 and CDR2 from the germline V gene are SGHTA and FQGNSA. The CDR3 runs to 15 residues. With 6 bases clipped from V and 5 bases from J, the junction kept 7 bases outside the gene matches. The CDR3 reads CASSRGDRGHQPQHF. The CDR3 DNA sequence: TGTGCCAGCAGTAGAGGGGACAGGGGTCATCAGCCCCAGCATTTT.

This clonotype was observed many times. DNA for the CDR3: TGTGCCAGCAACCCCAGCGGGAGGGGAAGGGATACGCAGTATTTT. Protein sequence: CASNPSGRGRDTQYF. The chain links TRBV28 to TRBJ2-3; TRBD2 matches at 10 bases. The trim removed 7 bases at V and 6 bases at J, leaving 10 bases unmatched. The length of the CDR3 is 15 residues. Germline V gene sequence: CDR1 MDHEN, CDR2 SYDVKM.

This clonotype was observed at least ten times. The J gene is TRBJ2-3, the V gene TRBV28, with D perhaps matching TRBD2 (5 bases). Trimming took off 2 bases at V and 4 bases at J, with 16 bases between the two ends. The CDR3 covers 16 residues. Per the germline V gene, CDR1 is MDHEN and CDR2 is SYDVKM. The CDR3 DNA reads as TGTGCCAGCAGTTTACTGGGTGGGGAGTATGCAGATACGCAGTATTTT. Its translation is CASSLLGGEYADTQYF.

In the case of this clonotype: A much more abundant neighbour one base away suggests this may be a read error. This chain links TRBV7-2 with TRBJ1-1, with unresolved D. Germline V CDR1 and CDR2: SGHTA, FQGNSA. CDR3 length: 12 residues. For the CDR3, the DNA is TGTGCCAGCAGCTCCCCAGGCTCTGAAGCTTCCTTT. Its translation is CASSSPGSEASF.

This clonotype has at least ten counts. The V gene is TRBV7-2, the J gene TRBJ2-1; possible D gene TRBD1, 6 bases. This CDR3 region has 16 residues. Germline V gene data show CDR1 as SGHTA and CDR2 as FQGNSA. Between the trimmed V and J ends, which lost 2 bases and 7 bases, there was a span of 18 bases. The CDR3 nucleotides read TGTGCCAGCAGCTTATGGGGTAGTCCGAGGGGGAATGAGCAGTTCTTC. This gives the protein CASSLWGSPRGNEQFF. Complete variable domain (other parts from reference TRBV7-2 and TRBJ2-1): GAGVSQSPSNKVTEKGKDVELRCDPISGHTALYWYRQSLGQGLEFLIYFQGNSAPDKSGLPSDRFSAERTGGSVSTLTIQRTQQEDSAVYLCASSLWGSPRGNEQFFGPGTRLTVL.